Each of the 21 T cell receptor beta chains below was sequenced from the same sample in a study of blood T cells in healthy people across ages. A second PCR of roughly 7 to 11 cycles used a sample-barcoded 5' primer and a J-beta primer mix. From the 5' RACE reads, TCRdb called clonotypes with MiXCR, one entry per CDR3 protein. Seen here are about 510,000 distinct CDR3 sequences, approximately 26% observed once, and the top ten hold roughly 3.5%. Separately, the same data were catalogued under a study of T cells of mothers and their children.

Sequenced sample: blood. The receptors derive from a boy aged 2 to 10 in good health.

The DNA of the CDR3 is TGCAGCGTTGGTCCCGGGTCAGAGGGCTATGGCTACACCTTC. As protein: CSVGPGSEGYGYTF. V gene TRBV29-1 combines with J gene TRBJ1-2; unclear D gene. V gave up 4 bases and J gave up 4 bases, with 16 bases separating them. The CDR3 is 14 residues long. CDR1 and CDR2 (germline): SQVTM, ANQGSEA.

This clonotype was seen once. V is TRBV21-1 and J is TRBJ1-2; no check of the table's D call, TRBD1, against the DNA was made. TRBV21-1 has pseudogene status. The CDR3 spans 16 residues. The CDR3 DNA reads TGTGCCAGCACCCTGGGTCAGGCAGATAAACCCTATGGCTACACCTTC. This codes for CASTLGQADKPYGYTF.

The chain has TRBV6-5 and TRBJ2-4; D is possibly TRBD2 (5 bases). CDR1 is MNHEY, CDR2 SVGAGI, per germline. The CDR3 spans 17 residues. Trimming cost V 0 bases and J 0 bases, with 12 bases left between them. CDR3 nucleotide sequence: TGTGCCAGCAGTTACTCCCCTCGGGGATTAGCCAAAAACATTCAGTACTTC. The encoded protein is CASSYSPRGLAKNIQYF.

This chain joins TRBV20-1 and TRBJ1-4; D is possibly TRBD1 (5 bases). Germline values: CDR1 DFQATT, CDR2 SNEGSKA (reference sequence). The CDR3 extends over 15 amino acids. V was clipped by 4 bases and J by 8 bases, with 20 bases between them. This CDR3 is CSAISRRGEGEKLFF. CDR3 coding DNA: TGCAGTGCTATCTCGCGAAGAGGGGAAGGCGAAAAACTGTTTTTT.

The chain uses TRBV25-1 and TRBJ1-1; TRBD1 matches at 7 bases. The CDR3 has 13 residues. Germline V CDR1 and CDR2: MGHDK, SYGVNS. With V trimmed by 0 bases and J by 5 bases, 0 bases remained unmatched. Here the CDR3 DNA reads TGTGCCAGCAGTGAATACAGGGGGACTGAAGCTTTCTTT. Amino acids: CASSEYRGTEAFF.

This clonotype was recorded a few times. V gene TRBV6-2 or TRBV6-3 combines with J gene TRBJ2-5; no clear D. The last part of the DNA fits TRBJ2-1 better; the J call may be wrong. Germline CDR1 is MNHEY and CDR2 is SVGEGT. The CDR3 loop spans 14 amino acids. Here the CDR3 reads CASSYPSLSDEQFF. The CDR3 DNA reads as TGTGCCAGCAGTTACCCCTCGCTTTCCGACGAGCAGTTCTTC.

The rearrangement joins TRBV3-1 to TRBJ2-3, with 11 positions matching TRBD2. Trimming removed 0 bases from V and 15 bases from J; junction bases left unmatched: 11. The length of the CDR3 is 15 residues. Germline V CDR1 and CDR2: LGHDT, YNNKEL (reference sequence). The chain's CDR3 is CASSQDPASGGSLYF. In DNA form, the CDR3 reads TGTGCCAGCAGCCAAGACCCCGCTAGCGGGGGGTCGCTATATTTT.

The rearrangement uses TRBV15 and TRBJ2-5; a possible D gene is TRBD1 (5 bases). Near its end, the DNA agrees better with TRBJ2-7, so the J call may be wrong. The CDR3 runs to 12 residues. Germline CDR1 is LNHNV and CDR2 is YYDKDF (reference sequence). The CDR3 region has the DNA TGTGCCACCAGCAGACAGGGCCTCGAGCAGTACTTC. As protein: CATSRQGLEQYF.

This clonotype has only a few counts. The chain has TRBV12-5 and TRBJ2-3; D not resolved. V was cut by 6 bases and J by 4 bases, with 5 bases left in between. The germline V gene has CDR1 LGHNT and CDR2 FRNRAP. The CDR3 covers 11 residues. The CDR3 DNA is TGTGCTAGTGGCTGGGCAGATACGCAGTATTTT. Translated: CASGWADTQYF.

The chain employs TRBV6-6 and TRBJ1-2; D is possibly TRBD1 (6 bases). Deletions cut 10 bases from V and 6 bases from J, with 15 bases between. This CDR3 has 12 amino acids. Germline lookup yields CDR1 MNHNY and CDR2 SVGAGI (reference sequence). As DNA, the CDR3 is TGTGCCACCACGACAGGCTGGGATGGCTACACCTTC. Protein: CATTTGWDGYTF.

This clonotype showed up just a few times. This chain connects TRBV7-2 to TRBJ2-2; D call uncertain. Trimming pared 5 bases from V and 0 bases from J, leaving 13 bases between. CDR1 is SGHTA and CDR2 is FQGNSA in the germline V gene. The CDR3 is 16 residues long. CDR3 region: CASSARRLANTGELFF. The DNA for the CDR3 is TGTGCCAGCAGCGCGCGACGTCTAGCGAACACCGGGGAGCTGTTTTTT.

The J gene is TRBJ2-2, the V gene TRBV5-1; TRBD2 agrees at 7 bases. V gave up 9 bases and J gave up 0 bases; unmatched junction bases: 8. The CDR3 has 15 residues. Germline V gene lookup returns CDR1 SGHRS and CDR2 YFSETQ. CDR3 DNA: TGCGCCACCACACCAGGGAGGGCGAACACCGGGGAGCTGTTTTTT. Residues: CATTPGRANTGELFF. Combining the CDR3 with reference TRBV5-1 and TRBJ2-2 gives the whole variable domain KAGVTQTPRYLIKTRGQQVTLSCSPISGHRSVSWYQQTPGQGLQFLFEYFSETQRNKGNFPGRFSGRQFSNSRSEMNVSTLELGDSALYLCATTPGRANTGELFFGEGSRLTVL.

With respect to this clonotype: At one of its ends the junction is not consistent with the germline gene, which may arise from a read error. V is TRBV27 and J is TRBJ1-6; possible D gene TRBD1, 5 bases. The CDR3 totals 17 residues. Germline CDR1 and CDR2: MNHEY and SMNVEV (reference sequence). The CDR3 sequence is CANSLSPGTTYNSPLHF. In DNA form, the CDR3 reads TGTGCCAACAGTTTATCGCCAGGGACGACGTATAATTCACCCCTCCACTTT.

V usage is TRBV27 and J usage is TRBJ2-5, with D perhaps TRBD1 (6 bases). In germline, CDR1 is MNHEY, CDR2 SMNVEV (reference sequence). Deletions cut 6 bases from V and 4 bases from J, with 15 bases between. The CDR3 is made up of 14 amino acids. The CDR3 reads CASRQGWSGETQYF. The CDR3, as DNA: TGTGCCAGCAGACAGGGTTGGTCGGGAGAGACCCAGTACTTC.

The chain joins TRBV2 to TRBJ2-3; TRBD2 aligns across 10 bases. CDR1 SNHLY and CDR2 FYNNEI come from the germline V gene. This CDR3 is 14 amino acids long. Unmatched junction bases numbered 5, after V lost 11 bases and J lost 0 bases. The CDR3 protein is CAPEAGGSTDTQYF. CDR3 DNA sequence: TGTGCCCCGGAAGCGGGAGGGAGCACAGATACGCAGTATTTT.

The V and J genes are TRBV12-5 and TRBJ1-1, with a possible D match to TRBD1 (5 bases). The CDR3 is 13 residues long. V gave up 0 bases and J gave up 5 bases, with 7 bases separating them. CDR1 is LGHNT and CDR2 is FRNRAP in the germline V gene. The CDR3 sequence is CASGLVPGTEAFF. CDR3 sequence (DNA): TGTGCTAGTGGTTTGGTACCAGGGACTGAAGCTTTCTTT.

This clonotype showed up just a few times. The chain uses TRBV3-1 and TRBJ2-1; 10 bases agree with TRBD2. With 4 bases clipped from V and 2 bases from J, the junction kept 17 bases outside the gene matches. The CDR3 is 20 amino acids. Germline CDR1 LGHDT, CDR2 YNNKEL (reference sequence). CDR3: CASSPPRTSGTTFPYNEQFF. The DNA for the CDR3 is TGTGCCAGCAGCCCTCCCAGGACTAGCGGAACTACCTTTCCCTACAATGAGCAGTTCTTC.

The gene calls are TRBV18 and TRBJ1-5; D is possibly TRBD1 (5 bases). This CDR3 is built from 13 residues. Germline CDR1 is KGHSH and CDR2 is LQKENI. V was shortened by 6 bases and J by 4 bases, with 10 bases between the two germline ends. CDR3 amino acids: CASSSGSNQPQHF. CDR3 in DNA: TGTGCCAGCTCCTCAGGGAGTAATCAGCCCCAGCATTTT.

V and J are TRBV27 and TRBJ1-1, with TRBD1 as a possible D gene (5 bases). There are 14 residues in the CDR3. Between the trimmed V and J ends, which lost 2 bases and 0 bases, there was a span of 7 bases. The germline gives CDR1 MNHEY, CDR2 SMNVEV (reference sequence). The CDR3, as DNA: TGTGCCAGCAGTTTACACAGGTTGAACACTGAAGCTTTCTTT. It is translated as CASSLHRLNTEAFF.

In its sample, this clonotype was seen a few times. The chain links TRBV6-2 or TRBV6-3 to TRBJ2-2; the D gene could be TRBD1 or TRBD2 (5 bases each). Germline V gene lookup returns CDR1 MNHEY and CDR2 SVGEGT. The CDR3 is made up of 15 amino acids. Trimming took off 2 bases at V and 5 bases at J, with 12 bases between the two ends. The CDR3 region is CASSYVGVRTGELFF. For the CDR3, the DNA is TGTGCCAGCAGTTACGTGGGGGTCCGGACCGGGGAGCTGTTTTTT.

This clonotype turned up a few times. This chain uses TRBV28 with TRBJ2-1; D might be TRBD2 (5 bases). This CDR3 comprises 12 residues. V was cut by 8 bases and J by 5 bases, with 10 bases left in between. Germline CDR1 MDHEN, CDR2 SYDVKM. The DNA for the CDR3 is TGTGCCAGCGGGAGTATCAACAATGAGCAGTTCTTC. Translated: CASGSINNEQFF.